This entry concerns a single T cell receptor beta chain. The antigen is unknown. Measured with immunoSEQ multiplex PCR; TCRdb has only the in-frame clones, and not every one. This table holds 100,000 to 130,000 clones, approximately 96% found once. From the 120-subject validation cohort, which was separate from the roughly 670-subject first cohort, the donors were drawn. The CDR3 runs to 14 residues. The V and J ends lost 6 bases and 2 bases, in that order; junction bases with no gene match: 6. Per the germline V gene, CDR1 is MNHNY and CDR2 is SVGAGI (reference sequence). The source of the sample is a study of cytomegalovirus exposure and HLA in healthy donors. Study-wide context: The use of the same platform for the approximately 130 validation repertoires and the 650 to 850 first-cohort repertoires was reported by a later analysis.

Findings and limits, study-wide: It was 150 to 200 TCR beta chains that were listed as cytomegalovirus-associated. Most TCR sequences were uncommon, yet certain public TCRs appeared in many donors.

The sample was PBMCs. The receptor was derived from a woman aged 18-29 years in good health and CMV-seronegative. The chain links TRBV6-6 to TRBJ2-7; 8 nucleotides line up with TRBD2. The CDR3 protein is CASRTGSGAYEQYF. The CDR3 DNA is TGTGCCAGCAGGACGGGTAGCGGGGCCTACGAGCAGTACTTC.